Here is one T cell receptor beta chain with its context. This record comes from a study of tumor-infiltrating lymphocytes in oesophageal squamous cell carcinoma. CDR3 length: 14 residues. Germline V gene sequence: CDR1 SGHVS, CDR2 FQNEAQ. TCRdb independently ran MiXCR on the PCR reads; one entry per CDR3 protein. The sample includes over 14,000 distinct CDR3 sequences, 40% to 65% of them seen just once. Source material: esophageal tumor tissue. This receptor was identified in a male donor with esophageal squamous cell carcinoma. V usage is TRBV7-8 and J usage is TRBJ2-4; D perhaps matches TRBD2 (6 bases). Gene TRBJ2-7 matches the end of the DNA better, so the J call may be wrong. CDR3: CASSLAGRTYEQYF. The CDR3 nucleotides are TGTGCCAGCAGCTTAGCAGGGAGGACCTACGAGCAGTACTTC.